These T cell receptor beta chains were read from a single sample in a study of cytotoxic CD8 clonotypes in ibrutinib-treated CLL. Assay: immunoSEQ multiplex PCR; the TCRdb copy retains only in-frame clones and omits some. This table holds fewer than 150,000 clones, around four fifths found once. Sequenced here: PBMCs, sampled after 24 months of ibrutinib treatment. All receptors derive from a human donor with chronic lymphocytic leukemia. CDR3s include the opening cysteine and the closing phenylalanine or tryptophan. Fields, in order: clone size, D gene, V gene, J gene, CDR3 DNA, CDR3 protein. The D gene is left open where the match is weak. Clone size is shown for a subset of rows, as once, few, many or a class of expanded clone.

abundance: -; d_gene: -; v_gene: TRBV12-5; j_gene: TRBJ1-2; CDR3nt: TGTGCTAGTGGTTTACTCTCCTATGGCTACACCTTC; CDR3aa: CASGLLSYGYTF
abundance: -; d_gene: -; v_gene: TRBV6-5; j_gene: TRBJ2-2; CDR3nt: TGTGCCAGCACCGACAGAGGAGGGGGGCGGGAGCTGTTTTTT; CDR3aa: CASTDRGGGRELFF
abundance: once; d_gene: TRBD1; v_gene: TRBV5-8; j_gene: TRBJ2-5; CDR3nt: TGTGCCAGCAGCTTTCGCGGACAGGGGCCCGAAGAGACCCAGTACTTC; CDR3aa: CASSFRGQGPEETQYF
abundance: -; d_gene: TRBD2; v_gene: TRBV6-5; j_gene: TRBJ2-7; CDR3nt: TGTGCCAGTTGTCGGGGGGGCGGATACGAGCAGTACTTC; CDR3aa: CASCRGGGYEQYF
abundance: -; d_gene: -; v_gene: TRBV5-2; j_gene: TRBJ1-6; CDR3nt: TGCGCCAGCAGGCACCCTAACAGGGGCTATAATTCACCCCTCCACTTT; CDR3aa: CASRHPNRGYNSPLHF
abundance: -; d_gene: TRBD1; v_gene: TRBV6-6; j_gene: TRBJ1-1; CDR3nt: TGTGCCAGCAGTTACCAACAGGGGGTCTACACTGAAGCTTTCTTT; CDR3aa: CASSYQQGVYTEAFF
abundance: -; d_gene: -; v_gene: TRBV4-3; j_gene: TRBJ1-2; CDR3nt: TGCGCCAGCAGCCAAGGAGGTTCAGGGTCCTCTAACTATGGCTACACCTTC; CDR3aa: CASSQGGSGSSNYGYTF
abundance: -; d_gene: -; v_gene: TRBV25-1; j_gene: TRBJ1-2; CDR3nt: TGTGCCAGCAGGGACAGCCTCTATGGCTACACCTTC; CDR3aa: CASRDSLYGYTF
abundance: -; d_gene: TRBD1; v_gene: TRBV29-1; j_gene: TRBJ2-5; CDR3nt: TGCAGCGTTGAAGATCGGGGCAGGGGGCTCGGGGAGGCCCAGTACTTC; CDR3aa: CSVEDRGRGLGEAQYF
abundance: -; d_gene: TRBD2; v_gene: TRBV5-1; j_gene: TRBJ2-3; CDR3nt: TGCGCCAGCAGCTTCCCTTTAACGGGGGGTAACACAGATACGCAGTATTTT; CDR3aa: CASSFPLTGGNTDTQYF
abundance: -; d_gene: -; v_gene: TRBV28; j_gene: TRBJ1-2; CDR3nt: TGTGCCAGCAGCATTCGCTATGGCTACACCTTC; CDR3aa: CASSIRYGYTF
abundance: -; d_gene: -; v_gene: TRBV6-5; j_gene: TRBJ1-1; CDR3nt: TGTGCCAGCAAGGGGCCAGGGCGCACTGAAGCTTTCTTT; CDR3aa: CASKGPGRTEAFF
abundance: -; d_gene: TRBD1; v_gene: TRBV5-4; j_gene: TRBJ2-5; CDR3nt: TGTGCCAGCAGCTCCGGACAGGACCCTTCTCAAGAGACCCAGTACTTC; CDR3aa: CASSSGQDPSQETQYF
abundance: -; d_gene: -; v_gene: TRBV7-8; j_gene: TRBJ2-4; CDR3nt: TGTGCCAGCAGCCCTAGTCTAGCCAAAAACATTCAGTACTTC; CDR3aa: CASSPSLAKNIQYF
abundance: -; d_gene: TRBD2; v_gene: TRBV10-3; j_gene: TRBJ2-1; CDR3nt: TGTGCCATCCAATCCCACGGCGGACTAGGAGGTAATGAGCAGTTCTTC; CDR3aa: CAIQSHGGLGGNEQFF
abundance: -; d_gene: TRBD1; v_gene: TRBV5-6; j_gene: TRBJ1-4; CDR3nt: TGTGCCAGCAGCTCTATGGGACAGCCTGAAAAACTGTTTTTT; CDR3aa: CASSSMGQPEKLFF
abundance: -; d_gene: -; v_gene: TRBV4-3; j_gene: TRBJ1-6; CDR3nt: TGCGCCAGCAGCCAAGATAGCCGGAATTCACCCCTCCACTTT; CDR3aa: CASSQDSRNSPLHF
abundance: -; d_gene: -; v_gene: TRBV9; j_gene: TRBJ2-7; CDR3nt: TGTGCCAGCAGCGTAACCCCCCAGGGACCTCCCTACGAGCAGTACTTC; CDR3aa: CASSVTPQGPPYEQYF
abundance: once; d_gene: -; v_gene: TRBV4-1; j_gene: TRBJ1-1; CDR3nt: TGCGCCAGCAGCCAAGAGGTGAGGGGGGCGAACACTGAAGCTTTCTTT; CDR3aa: CASSQEVRGANTEAFF
abundance: -; d_gene: TRBD1; v_gene: TRBV7-2; j_gene: TRBJ2-1; CDR3nt: TGTGCCAGCAGCTTAGACCAAGGGGGCGGTGAGCAGTTCTTC; CDR3aa: CASSLDQGGGEQFF
abundance: -; d_gene: -; v_gene: TRBV7-2; j_gene: TRBJ1-5; CDR3nt: TGTGCCAGCAGCTTAGCAGGGAAGTCAAATCAGCCCCAGCATTTT; CDR3aa: CASSLAGKSNQPQHF
abundance: -; d_gene: TRBD2; v_gene: TRBV5-1; j_gene: TRBJ2-2; CDR3nt: TGCGCCAGCAGCACTAGCGGGGCGAACACCGGGGAGCTGTTTTTT; CDR3aa: CASSTSGANTGELFF
abundance: once; d_gene: TRBD2; v_gene: TRBV9; j_gene: TRBJ2-5; CDR3nt: TGTGCCAGCAGCGTTGCGACTAGCGGGGAAGAGACCCAGTACTTC; CDR3aa: CASSVATSGEETQYF
abundance: -; d_gene: -; v_gene: TRBV9; j_gene: TRBJ2-7; CDR3nt: TGTGCCAGCAGCGTAGGCCCGGGCAGGCCGGACTACGAGCAGTACTTC; CDR3aa: CASSVGPGRPDYEQYF
abundance: -; d_gene: -; v_gene: TRBV11-2; j_gene: TRBJ2-2; CDR3nt: TGTGCCAGCAGCTTAAACAGAGCCGGGGAGCTGTTTTTT; CDR3aa: CASSLNRAGELFF
abundance: -; d_gene: -; v_gene: TRBV11-2; j_gene: TRBJ1-4; CDR3nt: TGTGCCAGCAGCCCTCGAAGGAAACTGTTTTTT; CDR3aa: CASSPRRKLFF
abundance: -; d_gene: -; v_gene: TRBV28; j_gene: TRBJ1-2; CDR3nt: TGTGCCAGCAGTTCGGGTTCCGGGTACACCTTC; CDR3aa: CASSSGSGYTF
abundance: -; d_gene: TRBD2; v_gene: TRBV29-1; j_gene: TRBJ2-1; CDR3nt: TGCAGCGTTGAACTAGCGGCACTCTACAATGAGCAGTTCTTC; CDR3aa: CSVELAALYNEQFF
abundance: -; d_gene: TRBD1; v_gene: TRBV28; j_gene: TRBJ1-2; CDR3nt: TGTGCCAGCAGCTTAGGACAGGGTGGTTGGCAAGACTATGGCTACACCTTC; CDR3aa: CASSLGQGGWQDYGYTF
abundance: -; d_gene: -; v_gene: TRBV19; j_gene: TRBJ1-4; CDR3nt: TGTGCCAGTAGTACCGAGGGCAGGGGCGACTCTAATGAAAAACTGTTTTTT; CDR3aa: CASSTEGRGDSNEKLFF
abundance: -; d_gene: -; v_gene: TRBV5-1; j_gene: TRBJ1-2; CDR3nt: TGCGCCAGCAGCTTGGAGCGACAGGTGAATGGCTACACCTTC; CDR3aa: CASSLERQVNGYTF
abundance: -; d_gene: -; v_gene: TRBV7-2; j_gene: TRBJ2-7; CDR3nt: TGTGCCAGCAGCTTGCGTAGGAGGGACTACGAGCAGTACTTC; CDR3aa: CASSLRRRDYEQYF
abundance: -; d_gene: TRBD1; v_gene: TRBV7-9; j_gene: TRBJ2-1; CDR3nt: TGTGCCAGCAGCTTGGACAGGGATGGTAACAATGAGCAGTTCTTC; CDR3aa: CASSLDRDGNNEQFF
abundance: -; d_gene: -; v_gene: TRBV4-2; j_gene: TRBJ2-3; CDR3nt: TGTGCCAGCAGCCCGGCCTGGGGGCAGGGCTCAGATACGCAGTATTTT; CDR3aa: CASSPAWGQGSDTQYF
abundance: -; d_gene: TRBD1; v_gene: TRBV7-2; j_gene: TRBJ2-7; CDR3nt: TGTGCCAGCAGCTTAGCCGCAGGGGGCGGAACCTCCTACGAGCAGTACTTC; CDR3aa: CASSLAAGGGTSYEQYF
abundance: -; d_gene: TRBD2; v_gene: TRBV7-6; j_gene: TRBJ2-3; CDR3nt: TGTGCCAGCAGCTTATGGGTTAGCGGGGGATCTAGCACAGATACGCAGTATTTT; CDR3aa: CASSLWVSGGSSTDTQYF
abundance: few; d_gene: -; v_gene: TRBV10-1; j_gene: TRBJ2-1; CDR3nt: TGCGCCAGCAGTGATGGGCTTAACTACAATGAGCAGTTCTTC; CDR3aa: CASSDGLNYNEQFF